Presented here are 25 T cell receptor beta chains from one specimen sequenced in a study of CD4+ T cells in melanoma. The method was immunoSEQ multiplex PCR; TCRdb's version includes in-frame clones alone and lacks a portion of them. The table shows 9,500 to 13,000 clones, with 67% occurring only once. Sequences were obtained from cells from a culture (not recorded whether cultured in vitro). The receptors derive from a human donor with melanoma.

The rearrangement uses TRBV7-8 and TRBJ2-5; TRBD2 matches 7 bases. Trimming cost V 3 bases and J 3 bases; bases outside gene matches: 10. CDR1 and CDR2 (germline): SGHVS, FQNEAQ. The CDR3 runs 16 residues. CDR3 in DNA: TGTGCCAGCAGCTTTAGTCTGCGGGAGACGAAAGAGACCCAGTACTTC. It specifies CASSFSLRETKETQYF. Based on the CDR3 plus reference TRBV7-8 and TRBJ2-5, the full variable domain is GAGVSQSPRYKVAKRGQDVALRCDPISGHVSLFWYQQALGQGPEFLTYFQNEAQLDKSGLPSDRFFAERPEGSVSTLKIQRTQQEDSAVYLCASSFSLRETKETQYFGPGTRLLVL.

The V and J genes are TRBV9 and TRBJ2-2; tentative D call: TRBD1 (5 bases). This CDR3 has 14 amino acids. Germline lookup yields CDR1 SGDLS and CDR2 YYNGEE. Deletions cut 0 bases from V and 4 bases from J, with 7 bases between. The CDR3 loop is CASSVEGATGELFF. The CDR3 nucleotides read TGTGCCAGCAGCGTAGAAGGGGCCACCGGGGAGCTGTTTTTT.

The CDR3 sequence: CASKAIANTGELFF. The CDR3 region has the DNA TGCGCCAGCAAGGCAATAGCGAACACCGGGGAGCTGTTTTTT. V gene TRBV5-1 combines with J gene TRBJ2-2; D uncertain. Per germline, CDR1 SGHRS and CDR2 YFSETQ. The CDR3 runs 14 residues. The V end was cut by 6 bases, the J end by 0 bases, with 9 bases between. The complete variable domain, with remaining parts taken from reference TRBV5-1 and TRBJ2-2, reads KAGVTQTPRYLIKTRGQQVTLSCSPISGHRSVSWYQQTPGQGLQFLFEYFSETQRNKGNFPGRFSGRQFSNSRSEMNVSTLELGDSALYLCASKAIANTGELFFGEGSRLTVL.

V is TRBV18 and J is TRBJ1-1; D unresolved. Germline assignment: CDR1 KGHSH and CDR2 LQKENI. The V end lost 3 bases, the J end lost 0 bases, and 8 bases lay between the germline ends. The CDR3 runs to 14 residues. CDR3 nucleotide sequence: TGTGCCAGCTCACCGCGCGGAGTGAACACTGAAGCTTTCTTT. Its protein is CASSPRGVNTEAFF.

The chain employs TRBV30 and TRBJ1-1, with D possibly being TRBD1 (5 bases). CDR3 length: 13 amino acids. The germline V and J ends were trimmed by 3 bases and 8 bases, with 16 bases remaining between them. Germline V gene sequence: CDR1 GTSNPN, CDR2 SVGIG (reference sequence). The CDR3 spells CAWRNRYLQEAFF. The CDR3 nucleotides read TGTGCCTGGAGGAACAGGTACCTTCAAGAAGCTTTCTTT. Full variable domain (remainder filled in from reference TRBV30 and TRBJ1-1): SQTIHQWPATLVQPVGSPLSLECTVEGTSNPNLYWYRQAAGRGLQLLFYSVGIGQISSEVPQNLSASRPQDRQFILSSKKLLLSDSGFYLCAWRNRYLQEAFFGQGTRLTVV.

In its sample, this clone is medium-sized. This chain uses TRBV6-1 with TRBJ2-2; no reliable D call. V was pared by 8 bases and J by 4 bases, with 11 bases between. CDR3 length equals 13 residues. CDR1 is MNHNS and CDR2 is SASEGT in the germline V gene. The CDR3 here is CASLRGVTGELFF. The CDR3 DNA sequence: TGTGCCAGCCTCCGTGGGGTCACCGGGGAGCTGTTTTTT.

The chain has TRBV5-4 and TRBJ2-3; D may be TRBD2 (5 bases). Trimming took 2 bases from V and 7 from J, leaving 14 bases between them. The CDR3 loop spans 14 amino acids. The germline gives CDR1 SGHNT, CDR2 YYREEE (reference sequence). CDR3 bases: TGTGCCAGCAGCTTAGGTAGCGTCGGAAATACGCAGTATTTT. It specifies CASSLGSVGNTQYF.

The chain joins TRBV10-2 to TRBJ1-1; a possible D gene is TRBD1 (6 bases). V dropped 2 bases and J dropped 4 bases, with 8 bases sitting between them. The CDR3 is 13 residues long. Germline-derived CDR1 and CDR2 are WSHSY and SAAADI. DNA for the CDR3: TGCGCCAGCAGTGAGAGGGGGGGCACTGAAGCTTTCTTT. Its translation: CASSERGGTEAFF.

This clone was seen a few times. The chain joins TRBV7-9 to TRBJ2-3; D gene ambiguous. Germline V gene sequence: CDR1 SEHNR, CDR2 FQNEAQ (reference sequence). V was cut by 2 bases and J by 3 bases, with 9 bases left in between. This CDR3 spans 14 amino acids. CDR3 sequence reads: CASSLTFGTDTQYF. Here the CDR3 DNA reads TGTGCCAGCAGCTTAACATTTGGGACAGATACGCAGTATTTT.

The chain uses TRBV19 and TRBJ1-1; D is uncertain. The CDR3 contains 13 residues. Germline lookup yields CDR1 LNHDA and CDR2 SQIVND (reference sequence). Deletions cut 7 bases from V and 1 base from J, with 10 bases between. For the CDR3, the DNA is TGTGCCAGTACCGTCCAACAGAACACTGAAGCTTTCTTT. The encoded protein is CASTVQQNTEAFF.

The chain links TRBV14 to TRBJ2-2, with D hard to call. The CDR3 has 12 residues. V lost 2 bases and J 2 bases, leaving 0 bases between the germline ends. Per germline, CDR1 SGHDN and CDR2 FVKESK. The CDR3 reads CASSQNTGELFF. Here the CDR3 DNA reads TGTGCCAGCAGCCAAAACACCGGGGAGCTGTTTTTT.

This clone turned up a few times. V is TRBV30 and J is TRBJ1-4; a possible D gene is TRBD1 (6 bases). CDR1 and CDR2 from the germline V gene are GTSNPN and SVGIG (reference sequence). CDR3 length: 11 residues. In DNA form, the CDR3 reads TGTACGGGACATACTAATGAAAAACTGTTTTTT. Translating it yields CTGHTNEKLFF.

The CDR3 is CASRNWSDTSSYNEQFF. CDR3 sequence (DNA): TGTGCCAGCAGGAATTGGTCGGACACTAGCTCCTACAATGAGCAGTTCTTC. This chain uses TRBV21-1 with TRBJ2-1. TRBV21-1 is reported as a pseudogene. The CDR3 extends over 17 amino acids.

CDR3 protein: CASSPPLGARNTEAFF. The CDR3 region has the DNA TGTGCCAGCTCACCACCGTTAGGGGCCAGGAACACTGAAGCTTTCTTT. The gene calls are TRBV18 and TRBJ1-1, with D perhaps TRBD1 (5 bases). Trimming stripped 0 bases from V and 1 base from J, with 12 bases between. CDR1 and CDR2 (germline): KGHSH, LQKENI. The CDR3 runs 16 residues.

This rearrangement joins TRBV7-2 to TRBJ2-2; TRBD2 aligns across 10 bases. The ends lost 2 bases at V and 4 bases at J; junction bases unmatched: 1. This CDR3 contains 15 residues. Germline CDR1 and CDR2: SGHTA and FQGNSA. The CDR3 nucleotides are TGTGCCAGCAGCTTAATAGCGGGGGGCACCGGGGAGCTGTTTTTT. Translating it yields CASSLIAGGTGELFF. Combining the CDR3 with reference TRBV7-2 and TRBJ2-2 gives the whole variable domain GAGVSQSPSNKVTEKGKDVELRCDPISGHTALYWYRQSLGQGLEFLIYFQGNSAPDKSGLPSDRFSAERTGGSVSTLTIQRTQQEDSAVYLCASSLIAGGTGELFFGEGSRLTVL.

This chain links TRBV2 with TRBJ1-2; D gene uncertain. Germline lookup yields CDR1 SNHLY and CDR2 FYNNEI. Trimming took 6 bases from V and 8 from J, leaving 16 bases between them. The CDR3 extends over 13 amino acids. CDR3 nucleotide sequence: TGTGCCAGCAGAGAAAGCCTCGATAGGGGCTACACCTTC. Its translation: CASRESLDRGYTF.

A remark on this clone: Distinct nucleotide sequences in the sample also encode this CDR3. This chain joins TRBV7-3 and TRBJ2-3; D is perhaps TRBD2 (6 bases). V was shortened by 2 bases and J by 1 base, with 7 bases between the two germline ends. Per germline, CDR1 SGHTA and CDR2 FQGTGA. The CDR3 totals 14 residues. The CDR3 sequence is CASSLSGGTDTQYF. The CDR3 DNA reads as TGTGCCAGCAGCTTATCGGGGGGCACAGATACGCAGTATTTT.

The CDR3 DNA is TGTGCCTGGAATAGACAGGGTACAGATACGCAGTATTTT. Translating it yields CAWNRQGTDTQYF. The genes are TRBV30 and TRBJ2-3; 7 bases map to TRBD1. Germline CDR1 is GTSNPN and CDR2 is SVGIG (reference sequence). V dropped 4 bases and J dropped 3; count of bases not matched to a gene: 4. This CDR3 is 13 amino acids long.

This clone was observed a few times. The gene calls are TRBV4-1 and TRBJ1-1, with 9 positions matching TRBD1. There are 16 residues in the CDR3. The germline V gene has CDR1 MGHRA and CDR2 YSYEKL. V was pared by 8 bases and J by 2 bases, with 12 bases of the junction left unmatched. CDR3 sequence reads: CASVPGTGTINTEAFF. The CDR3 DNA follows: TGCGCCAGCGTGCCAGGGACAGGGACCATTAACACTGAAGCTTTCTTT.

As regards this clone: At one end, the junction sequence differs from germline, possibly due to a read error. The CDR3 coding sequence is TGTGCCTGGAGTGTACAAGGCGCCAGCCTTAACTTC. It yields the protein CAWSVQGASLNF. The rearrangement uses TRBV30 and TRBJ1-2; no definite D call. The length of the CDR3 is 12 residues. Germline CDR1 reads GTSNPN; CDR2 reads SVGIG (reference sequence).

In this sample, this clone turned up a few times. At one of its ends the junction is not consistent with the germline gene, which may arise from a read error. The chain links TRBV5-1 to TRBJ2-7, with D perhaps being TRBD1 or TRBD2 (7 bases each). Looked up from germline, CDR1 is SGHRS and CDR2 is YFSETQ. The CDR3 is 15 amino acids. The CDR3 reads CASSRRQGGSSEQYF. The CDR3 nucleotides read TGCGCCAGCAGCCGGCGCCAGGGGGGGTCCTCCGAGCAGTACTTC.

This clone was recorded a few times. V gene TRBV10-3 combines with J gene TRBJ2-7; D gene ambiguous. The germline CDR1 and CDR2 sequences are ENHRY and SYGVKD. V lost 6 bases, J lost 0 bases, and 6 bases lay in between. The CDR3 runs to 12 residues. The chain's CDR3 is CAIRGPSYEQYF. In DNA, the CDR3 is TGTGCCATCAGGGGCCCCTCCTACGAGCAGTACTTC.

This chain joins TRBV11-2 and TRBJ1-2, with TRBD1 matching over 8 bases. Germline trimming cut 1 base from V and 5 bases from J; bases unmatched to any gene: 3. The CDR3 consists of 14 residues. Germline V CDR1 and CDR2: SGHAT, FQNNGV. For the CDR3, the DNA is TGTGCCAGCAGCTTAGGGCAGGGGGCATATGGCTACACCTTC. This translates into CASSLGQGAYGYTF.

V and J are TRBV7-8 and TRBJ2-5, with D unclear. V was trimmed by 4 bases and J by 1 base, leaving 16 bases between them. Germline assignment: CDR1 SGHVS and CDR2 FQNEAQ. The CDR3 loop spans 16 amino acids. This chain's CDR3 is CASSSQRSRAQETQYF. CDR3 in DNA: TGTGCCAGCAGCTCACAGAGGAGTAGGGCCCAAGAGACCCAGTACTTC. The full variable domain, in which reference TRBV7-8 and TRBJ2-5 provide the parts outside the CDR3, is GAGVSQSPRYKVAKRGQDVALRCDPISGHVSLFWYQQALGQGPEFLTYFQNEAQLDKSGLPSDRFFAERPEGSVSTLKIQRTQQEDSAVYLCASSSQRSRAQETQYFGPGTRLLVL.

V and J are TRBV5-1 and TRBJ2-2, with 10 bases matching TRBD2. The CDR3 extends over 16 amino acids. Per germline, CDR1 SGHRS and CDR2 YFSETQ. The V segment lost 2 bases and the J segment 4 bases; nucleotides outside the gene matches: 5. Written as DNA, the CDR3 is TGCGCCAGCAGCTTCCTAGCGGGGGAGACCACCGGGGAGCTGTTTTTT. It encodes CASSFLAGETTGELFF.